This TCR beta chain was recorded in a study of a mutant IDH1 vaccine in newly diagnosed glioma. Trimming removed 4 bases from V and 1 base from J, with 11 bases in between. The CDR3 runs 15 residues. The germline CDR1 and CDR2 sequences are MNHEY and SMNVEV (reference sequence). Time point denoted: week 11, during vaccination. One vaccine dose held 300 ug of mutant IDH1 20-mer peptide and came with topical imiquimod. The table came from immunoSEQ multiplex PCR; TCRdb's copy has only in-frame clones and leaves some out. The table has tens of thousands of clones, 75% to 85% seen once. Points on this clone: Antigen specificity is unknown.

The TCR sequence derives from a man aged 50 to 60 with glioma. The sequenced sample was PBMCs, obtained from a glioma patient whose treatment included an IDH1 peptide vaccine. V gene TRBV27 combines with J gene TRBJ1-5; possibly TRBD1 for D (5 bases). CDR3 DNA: TGTGCCAGCAGTTCGGGGGTCTTCAGCAATCAGCCCCAGCATTTT. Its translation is CASSSGVFSNQPQHF.